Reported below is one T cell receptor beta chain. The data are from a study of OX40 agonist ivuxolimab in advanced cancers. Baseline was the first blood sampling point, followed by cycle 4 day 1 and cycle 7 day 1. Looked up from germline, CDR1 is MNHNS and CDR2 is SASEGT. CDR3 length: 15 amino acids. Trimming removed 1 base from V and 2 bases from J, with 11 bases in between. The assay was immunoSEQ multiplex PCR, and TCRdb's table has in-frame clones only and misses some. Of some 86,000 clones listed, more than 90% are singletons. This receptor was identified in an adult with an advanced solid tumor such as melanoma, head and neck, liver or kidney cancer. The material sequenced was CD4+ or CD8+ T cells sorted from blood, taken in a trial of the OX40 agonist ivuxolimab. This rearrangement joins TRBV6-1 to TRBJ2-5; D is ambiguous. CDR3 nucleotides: TGTGCCAGCAGTGAAGATCCCGGAAGGCAAGAGACCCAGTACTTC. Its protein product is CASSEDPGRQETQYF.